These 10 T cell receptor beta chains were sequenced from one sample in a study of blood T cell repertoires in COVID-19 (TCRdb year 2020). Libraries were prepared through the immunoSEQ multiplex PCR assay. The source is immuneACCESS, and TCRdb retained only in-frame sequences with V and J called. Part of the clones is not carried over; for the studies checked, unresolved V genes explain less than half of this, and the remainder is unexplained. This sample is represented by some 220,000 clones; roughly nine tenths of them were singletons. The ten biggest clones cover about 3.1% of the sample. Input material: PBMCs or T cells enriched from blood (not recorded which). These receptor sequences come from a woman aged 45-60 years in a cohort exposed to, infected with or recovered from COVID-19 (not recorded which).

V usage is TRBV4-3 and J usage is TRBJ2-1; a possible D gene is TRBD2 (6 bases). The CDR3 is 14 residues long. Trimming removed 3 bases at V and 4 bases at J, with 10 bases between. Germline V gene lookup returns CDR1 LGHNA and CDR2 YSLEER. DNA of the CDR3: TGCGCCAGCAGCCACTCTAGCGATTACAATGAGCAGTTCTTC. It is translated as CASSHSSDYNEQFF.

The chain links TRBV6-2 or TRBV6-3 to TRBJ1-6; a weak D match, TRBD1 (5 bases). The CDR3 runs to 13 residues. In germline, CDR1 is MNHEY, CDR2 SVGEGT. The V end was cut by 2 bases, the J end by 11 bases, with 10 bases between. CDR3 protein: CASSYDLGAPLHF. The CDR3 nucleotides are TGTGCCAGCAGTTACGATCTAGGGGCACCCCTCCACTTT.

The J gene is TRBJ2-1, the V gene TRBV4-2; possibly TRBD1 for D (5 bases). This CDR3 has 16 residues. V was clipped by 1 base and J by 0 bases, with 10 bases between them. Germline V gives CDR1 LGHNA, CDR2 YNFKEQ. The CDR3: CASSQAGKSSYNEQFF. Here the CDR3 DNA reads TGTGCCAGCAGCCAAGCAGGGAAGAGCTCCTACAATGAGCAGTTCTTC.

This clone was detected only once. V is TRBV7-6 and J is TRBJ2-7, with a possible D match to TRBD1 (6 bases). V lost 5 bases, J lost 2 bases, and 10 bases lay in between. This CDR3 has 13 amino acids. CDR1 is SGHVS, CDR2 FNYEAQ, per germline. CDR3 in DNA: TGTGCCAGCAGCCACTACAGGGCCTACGAGCAGTACTTC. Its translation: CASSHYRAYEQYF.

The chain couples TRBV30 to TRBJ1-1; D possibly corresponds to TRBD1 (5 bases). Trimming removed 0 bases from V and 4 bases from J, with 12 bases in between. The CDR3 has 14 amino acids. Germline lookup yields CDR1 GTSNPN and CDR2 SVGIG (reference sequence). CDR3 sequence: CAWSVIARGTEAFF. CDR3 coding DNA: TGTGCCTGGAGTGTTATCGCAAGGGGCACTGAAGCTTTCTTT.

This clone was seen at least ten times. The chain employs TRBV27 and TRBJ2-7; TRBD2 aligns across 8 bases. The junction had 6 bases not matched to a gene; V was cut back by 5 bases and J by 0 bases. Germline assignment: CDR1 MNHEY and CDR2 SMNVEV (reference sequence). The CDR3 loop spans 15 amino acids. The CDR3, as DNA: TGTGCCAGCAGTCTGACTAGCGATTACTCCTACGAGCAGTACTTC. This encodes CASSLTSDYSYEQYF.

This clone was seen more than once but under ten times. This sequence joins TRBV7-2 and TRBJ2-3; 11 positions match TRBD2. V was clipped by 5 bases and J by 6 bases; unmatched bases: 7. The germline gives CDR1 SGHTA, CDR2 FQGNSA. This CDR3 spans 15 amino acids. CDR3 nucleotide sequence: TGTGCCAGCAGCCCGCGTAGCGGGGGGGCCGATACGCAGTATTTT. This codes for CASSPRSGGADTQYF. The whole variable domain, remainder taken from reference TRBV7-2 and TRBJ2-3, is GAGVSQSPSNKVTEKGKDVELRCDPISGHTALYWYRQSLGQGLEFLIYFQGNSAPDKSGLPSDRFSAERTGGSVSTLTIQRTQQEDSAVYLCASSPRSGGADTQYFGPGTRLTVL.

The chain employs TRBV6-6 and TRBJ2-4; TRBD1 matches 10 bases. With 6 bases clipped from V and 5 bases from J, the junction kept 7 bases outside the gene matches. The length of the CDR3 is 15 residues. CDR1 is MNHNY and CDR2 is SVGAGI in the germline V gene (reference sequence). The DNA of the CDR3 is TGTGCCAGCAGACTCGGACAGGGGGGTCAAAACATTCAGTACTTC. Translation: CASRLGQGGQNIQYF.

This clone showed up just once. The gene calls are TRBV7-9 and TRBJ2-1; tentative D call: TRBD2 (6 bases). This CDR3 spans 14 amino acids. Germline V gives CDR1 SEHNR, CDR2 FQNEAQ (reference sequence). Trimming cost V 4 bases and J 5 bases, with 12 bases left between them. The CDR3 region is CASSSRLDHNEQFF. CDR3 sequence (DNA): TGTGCCAGCAGCTCCCGACTAGACCACAATGAGCAGTTCTTC.

CDR3 in amino acids: CASSTSGVVNYGYTF. The CDR3 region has the DNA TGTGCCAGCAGTACCTCAGGGGTAGTTAACTATGGCTACACCTTC. V gene TRBV6-5 combines with J gene TRBJ1-2; tentatively, D is TRBD1 (6 bases). CDR3 size: 15 residues. Germline V CDR1 and CDR2: MNHEY, SVGAGI. V was cut by 5 bases and J by 1 base, with 14 bases left in between.